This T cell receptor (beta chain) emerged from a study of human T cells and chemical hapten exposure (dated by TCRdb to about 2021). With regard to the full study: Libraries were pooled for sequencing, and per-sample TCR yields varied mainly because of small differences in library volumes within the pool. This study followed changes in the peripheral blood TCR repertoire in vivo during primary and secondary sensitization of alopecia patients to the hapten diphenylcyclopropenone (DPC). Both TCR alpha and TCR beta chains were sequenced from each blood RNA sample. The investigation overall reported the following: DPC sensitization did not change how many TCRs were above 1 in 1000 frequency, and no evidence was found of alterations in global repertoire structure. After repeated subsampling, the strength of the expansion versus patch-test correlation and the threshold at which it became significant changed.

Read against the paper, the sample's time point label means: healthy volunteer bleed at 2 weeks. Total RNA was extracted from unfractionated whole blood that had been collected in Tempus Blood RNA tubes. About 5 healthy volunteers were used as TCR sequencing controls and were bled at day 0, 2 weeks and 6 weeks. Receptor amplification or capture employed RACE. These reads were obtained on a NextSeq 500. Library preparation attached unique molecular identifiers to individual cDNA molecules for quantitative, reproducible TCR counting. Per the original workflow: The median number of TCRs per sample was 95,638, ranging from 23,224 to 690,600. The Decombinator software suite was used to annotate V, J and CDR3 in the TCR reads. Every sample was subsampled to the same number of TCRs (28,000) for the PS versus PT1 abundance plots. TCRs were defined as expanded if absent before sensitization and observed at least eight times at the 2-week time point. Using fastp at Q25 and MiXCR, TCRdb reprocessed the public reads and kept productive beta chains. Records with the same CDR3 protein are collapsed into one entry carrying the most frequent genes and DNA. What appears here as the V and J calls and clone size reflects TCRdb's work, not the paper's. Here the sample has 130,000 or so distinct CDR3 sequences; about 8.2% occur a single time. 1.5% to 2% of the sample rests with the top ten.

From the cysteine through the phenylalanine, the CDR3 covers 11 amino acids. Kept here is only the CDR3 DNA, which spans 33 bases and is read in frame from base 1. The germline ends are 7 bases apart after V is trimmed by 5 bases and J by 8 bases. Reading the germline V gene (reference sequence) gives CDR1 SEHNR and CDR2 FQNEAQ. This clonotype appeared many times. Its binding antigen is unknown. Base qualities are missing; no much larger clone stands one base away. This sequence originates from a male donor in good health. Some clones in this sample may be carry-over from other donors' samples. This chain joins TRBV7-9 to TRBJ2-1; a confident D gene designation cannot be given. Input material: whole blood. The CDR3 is CASSRADEQFF. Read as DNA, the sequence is TGTGCCAGCAGCCGCGCGGATGAGCAGTTCTTC. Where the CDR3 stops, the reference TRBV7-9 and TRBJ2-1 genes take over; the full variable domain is DTGVSQNPRHKITKRGQNVTFRCDPISEHNRLYWYRQTLGQGPEFLTYFQNEAQLEKSRLLSDRFSAERPKGSFSTLEIQRTEQGDSAMYLCASSRADEQFFGPGTRLTVL.